This record looks at one T cell receptor beta chain sequence and its context. At one end the junction does not follow the germline gene, possibly because of a read error. Per the study methods: Estimation of nucleated cell counts was performed using reference gene primer amplification. Only in-frame clones appear in the TCRdb table, and some are missing; sequencing was by immunoSEQ multiplex PCR. V, J and clone size derive from that table, while D and trimming were established from the DNA sequence. The sample contains 95,000 to 120,000 clones, around 89% of which appear only once. The CDR3 extends over 14 amino acids. Germline CDR1 and CDR2: MNHNS and SASEGT. This specimen comes from a study of blood T cell repertoires in COVID-19. Across the study: Acute and convalescent COVID-19 specimens originated in the United States, Italy and Spain. The analysed material was cDNA or gDNA that came from T cells, B-cell-depleted T cells, or PBMCs.

Material for sequencing was peripheral blood. This receptor was obtained from a woman in her forties or fifties with acute or convalescent COVID-19. The rearrangement links TRBV6-1 to TRBJ1-5, with no clear D. Here the CDR3 reads CASTEAGGGQPQHF. As DNA, the CDR3 is TGTGCCAGCACTGAAGCGGGAGGCGGCCAGCCCCAGCATTTT.